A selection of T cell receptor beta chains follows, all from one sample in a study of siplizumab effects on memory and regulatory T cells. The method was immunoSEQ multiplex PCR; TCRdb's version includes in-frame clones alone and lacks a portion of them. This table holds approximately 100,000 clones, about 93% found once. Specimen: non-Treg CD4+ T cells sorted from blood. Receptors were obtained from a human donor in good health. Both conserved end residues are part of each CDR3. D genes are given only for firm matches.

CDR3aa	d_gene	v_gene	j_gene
CASSRTGDGYTF	TRBD1	TRBV28	TRBJ1-2
CAWSVKSGSGTDTQYF	TRBD2	TRBV30	TRBJ2-3
CASSRLASLFF	.	TRBV7-2	TRBJ2-1
CASSLLWRGTSRGETQYF	TRBD2	TRBV5-6	TRBJ2-5
CASSLGAGDVYGYTF	.	TRBV4-1	TRBJ1-2
CASSLGGSGGAYEQYF	.	TRBV7-6	TRBJ2-7
CASSAASGNTDTQYF	TRBD2	TRBV10-1	TRBJ2-3
CASSTFQWGAGGWEQYF	TRBD2	TRBV5-6	TRBJ2-7
CASSDPSTNEKLFF	.	TRBV25-1	TRBJ1-4
CASSFAVRETQYF	.	TRBV7-2	TRBJ2-5
CASSFDVGTNQPQHF	.	TRBV7-8	TRBJ1-5
CAGGLLETQYF	.	TRBV30	TRBJ2-5
CASRRDTSYGYTF	.	TRBV6-1	TRBJ1-2
CASSARLANRQETQYF	.	TRBV21-1	TRBJ2-5
CASSDRAVNEKLFF	.	TRBV9	TRBJ1-4
CASSDTTGTSSYEQYF	.	TRBV9	TRBJ2-7
CATRTSGSRNEQFF	TRBD2	TRBV19	TRBJ2-1
CASRVHGGQETQYF	.	TRBV6-1	TRBJ2-5
CASSPIASSYNEQFF	.	TRBV9	TRBJ2-1
CASSPGQGIDEQFF	TRBD1	TRBV7-9	TRBJ2-1
CASSPSFFSGTGELFF	.	TRBV28	TRBJ2-2
CASSGRTGGWDTEAFF	TRBD1	TRBV5-4	TRBJ1-1
CASSRWTSGRAVHEQYF	TRBD2	TRBV7-6	TRBJ2-7
CSAQDQETQYF	.	TRBV20-1	TRBJ2-5
CASSLVMDQETQYF	.	TRBV7-2	TRBJ2-5
CASSQGTGRGSDTQYF	.	TRBV4-1	TRBJ2-3
CASSQDSPLAGGSTYEQYF	TRBD2	TRBV4-2	TRBJ2-7
CASSPTGTGSTEAFF	TRBD1	TRBV18	TRBJ1-1
CASSLEGYPGNTIYF	.	TRBV11-2	TRBJ1-3
CASHGTGNTEAFF	TRBD1	TRBV6-1	TRBJ1-1
CASSSTLSYEQYF	.	TRBV7-2	TRBJ2-7
CASSIRAGWSSWADTQYF	.	TRBV19	TRBJ2-3
CASSLRVNTEAFF	.	TRBV28	TRBJ1-1
CASSFRSSGEYNEQFF	TRBD2	TRBV7-3	TRBJ2-1
CASSLAGGSEAGELFF	TRBD2	TRBV7-6	TRBJ2-2
CASSLFGEGANVLTF	.	TRBV5-5	TRBJ2-6
CATSRVAGVGTDTQYF	.	TRBV15	TRBJ2-3
CASTEPGLAGDEQYF	TRBD2	TRBV28	TRBJ2-7
CASRSGTGGTDTQYF	TRBD1	TRBV28	TRBJ2-3
CASGFNTNTEAFF	.	TRBV12-5	TRBJ1-1
CASSVGSGKDEQYF	TRBD2	TRBV11-1	TRBJ2-7
CASSPTQSFSGANVLTF	.	TRBV16	TRBJ2-6
CASRKTGGSGYTF	TRBD1	TRBV6-6	TRBJ1-2
CASSSDRAAGAGELFF	.	TRBV7-9	TRBJ2-2
CASSLVAGSYNEQFF	.	TRBV5-1	TRBJ2-1
CASSTTGTAVVGAHTQYF	.	TRBV19	TRBJ2-3
CSVDGTSTDTQYF	.	TRBV29-1	TRBJ2-3
CASSSGQGTYNEQFF	TRBD1	TRBV5-1	TRBJ2-1
CASSLGVASGEQFF	.	TRBV7-6	TRBJ2-1
CASSDPVWGTSAFQSSYEQYF	TRBD2	TRBV6-4	TRBJ2-7
CASWNGQLSNYGYTF	.	TRBV19	TRBJ1-2
CASSLDHGGYNSPLHF	.	TRBV5-6	TRBJ1-6
CASSPTSDTSYNEQFF	TRBD2	TRBV19	TRBJ2-1
CSAKDQNTIYF	.	TRBV20-1	TRBJ1-3
CASSPTRNTGELFF	.	TRBV7-9	TRBJ2-2
CSAINTGELFF	.	TRBV29-1	TRBJ2-2
CASSILDLGASCEKLFF	.	TRBV11-3	TRBJ1-4